Below are 11 T cell receptor gamma chains sequenced from a single sample in a study of gamma delta lymphoproliferative disorders and STAT genes. PBMCs from patients and controls supplied the genomic DNA for sequencing. TCRdb re-called the multiplex PCR reads using CATT. The sample contains around 1,000 gamma-chain clones, more than 15% of which appear only once. Specimen: blood. Every receptor here comes from a human donor in good health.

By sample share, this clone is large. An end of the junction differs from the germline gene, which may be a read error. The V and J genes are TRGV10 and TRGJ1 or TRGJ2. TCRdb does not report a J gene; here it was assigned by matching the DNA to germline references. TRGV10 is an ORF for which the function is uncertain. This CDR3 has 12 amino acids. The CDR3 coding sequence is TGTGCTGGGTGGAGAGGGTATTATAAGAAACTCTTT. It specifies CAGWRGYYKKLF.

This rearrangement joins TRGV8 to TRGJ1 or TRGJ2. No J segment appears in TCRdb, so it was assigned here by matching the sequence to germline. Per the germline V gene, CDR1 is VENAVY and CDR2 is YDSYNSRV. V was pared by 0 bases and J by 6 bases, with 14 bases of the junction left unmatched. There are 16 residues in the CDR3. Here the CDR3 reads CATWDRGGYYCYKKLF. CDR3 sequence (DNA): TGTGCCACCTGGGATAGGGGTGGGTATTATTGTTATAAGAAACTCTTT.

This clone is medium-sized (0.01 to 0.1%). CDR3 sequence reads: CATWDGPGKKLF. CDR3 DNA sequence: TGTGCCACCTGGGACGGGCCCGGGAAGAAACTCTTT. The J gene is TRGJ1 or TRGJ2, the V gene TRGV2. Since TCRdb gives no J gene, matching the DNA to germline was used here to assign it. CDR1 and CDR2 (germline): EGSNGY, YDSYNSKV. The ends lost 0 bases at V and 10 bases at J; junction bases unmatched: 6. The CDR3 has 12 amino acids.

This clone is labeled as medium-sized. V usage is TRGV4 and J usage is TRGJ1 or TRGJ2. The J gene is not listed in TCRdb, so it was assigned here from a DNA match to germline. CDR1 and CDR2 (germline): EGSTGY, YDSYTSSV. The V gene end was trimmed by 7 bases and the J gene end by 4 bases; junction bases not matched to a gene: 4. This CDR3 has 11 residues. CDR3 DNA sequence: TGTGCCACCTGCGCATATTATAAGAAACTCTTT. Translation: CATCAYYKKLF.

By share, this clone counts as medium-sized. For the V gene the call is TRGV8; the J gene has no call. CDR1 VENAVY and CDR2 YDSYNSRV come from the germline V gene. CDR3 length: 12 residues. This CDR3 reads CATWFSGPLGLF. CDR3 sequence (DNA): TGTGCCACCTGGTTTTCCGGTCCATTGGGACTCTTT.

By share, this clone ranks as large (0.1 to 1%). This sequence joins TRGV10 and TRGJ1 or TRGJ2. Germline matching of the DNA provided the J gene here, since TCRdb leaves it blank. TRGV10 is an ORF, with its function uncertain. The CDR3 has 13 amino acids. The J segment lost 0 bases and the V segment lost 8 bases, leaving 5 bases of the junction unmatched. CDR3 DNA: TGTGCTGCGTGGGGGGGGAATTATTATAAGAAACTCTTT. This encodes CAAWGGNYYKKLF.

In its sample, this clone was seen a few times. TCRdb assigns this DNA the protein of a much larger clone, which departs from its translation at residue 10; this likely reflects a read error, and the protein shown comes from translating the DNA. The chain recombines TRGV8 with TRGJP1. Matching the DNA to germline supplied the J gene, which TCRdb does not give. CDR1 is VENAVY, CDR2 YDSYNSRV, per germline. The CDR3 runs 14 residues. CDR3 loop: CATWVPTTGRFKIF. The CDR3 nucleotides read TGTGCCACCTGGGTACCTACCACTGGTCGGTTCAAGATATTT.

This chain links TRGV2 with TRGJ1 or TRGJ2. The J gene, not given by TCRdb, was assigned here from a germline match of the nucleotide sequence. Germline V CDR1 and CDR2: EGSNGY, YDSYNSKV. J lost 10 bases, V lost 0 bases, and 15 bases had no gene match. The CDR3 is made up of 15 amino acids. The chain's CDR3 is CATWDGPVLNSKKLF. Written as DNA, the CDR3 is TGTGCCACCTGGGACGGGCCCGTATTAAATTCAAAGAAACTCTTT.

This clone is termed medium-sized (0.01 to 0.1%). The chain carries TRGV8 and TRGJ1 or TRGJ2. The J gene, absent from TCRdb, was called here by matching the DNA to germline. The CDR3 totals 14 residues. Trimming removed 4 bases from V and 7 bases from J; junction bases left unmatched: 13. Germline values: CDR1 VENAVY, CDR2 YDSYNSRV. The CDR3 is CATWDTGGVYKKLF. In DNA form, the CDR3 reads TGTGCCACCTGGGACACGGGGGGGGTATATAAGAAACTCTTT.

Judged by abundance, this clone is medium-sized. This chain uses TRGV9 with TRGJ1 or TRGJ2. Germline matching of the DNA provided the J gene here, since TCRdb leaves it blank. V trimming: 1 base; J trimming: 6 bases; junction bases outside the gene matches: 15. The CDR3 length is 16 residues. The germline gives CDR1 GITISATS, CDR2 ISYDGTV (reference sequence). CDR3 loop: CALWEVGSSEGYKKLF. CDR3 sequence (DNA): TGTGCCTTGTGGGAGGTAGGATCCTCGGAGGGTTATAAGAAACTCTTT.

This clone appeared a few times. A far more abundant clone sits one base away, making this likely a read error. The identical CDR3 is also encoded by other nucleotide sequences in the sample. The J gene is TRGJP2, the V gene TRGV3. The J gene comes from matching the DNA to germline here; TCRdb lacks it. CDR3 length: 16 residues. CDR1 and CDR2 from the germline V gene are VTNTFY and YDVSTARD (reference sequence). The trim removed 3 bases at V and 0 bases at J, leaving 7 bases unmatched. The CDR3, as DNA: TGTGCCACCTGGGACTCTCAGTATAGTAGTGATTGGATCAAGACGTTT. It specifies CATWDSQYSSDWIKTF.